This T cell receptor beta chain was sequenced during a study of T cells in women clearing cervical HPV infection. Study-wide results and limits: Cases and controls were distinguished at AUC 0.65 to 0.85 by richness and V genes. Cases carried less TRBV6-7 than controls: roughly 0.12% versus 0.17%.

CDR3 length: 14 amino acids. Germline loops: CDR1 SNHLY, CDR2 FYNNEI. The ends were cut back, 4 bases at V and 1 base at J, with 7 bases in the middle. All donors had a single incident cervical HPV16 infection, not prevalent. Of note for this clone: Its specificity is not known. The read terminates 3 residues ahead of where the CDR3 ends, so the germline J gene completes it.

The method was immunoSEQ multiplex PCR; TCRdb's version includes in-frame clones alone and lacks a portion of them. This sample contains 21,000 or so clones. What was sequenced was blood buffy coat. The rearrangement links TRBV2 to TRBJ2-2; no clear D gene. The TCR comes from a woman aged 18 to 75 with a cervical HPV16 infection that either progressed to CIN3+ or cleared (not recorded which). CDR3 amino acids: CASSGQRNTGELFF. CDR3 bases read: TGTGCCAGCAGTGGTCAGCGGAACACCGGGGAG.